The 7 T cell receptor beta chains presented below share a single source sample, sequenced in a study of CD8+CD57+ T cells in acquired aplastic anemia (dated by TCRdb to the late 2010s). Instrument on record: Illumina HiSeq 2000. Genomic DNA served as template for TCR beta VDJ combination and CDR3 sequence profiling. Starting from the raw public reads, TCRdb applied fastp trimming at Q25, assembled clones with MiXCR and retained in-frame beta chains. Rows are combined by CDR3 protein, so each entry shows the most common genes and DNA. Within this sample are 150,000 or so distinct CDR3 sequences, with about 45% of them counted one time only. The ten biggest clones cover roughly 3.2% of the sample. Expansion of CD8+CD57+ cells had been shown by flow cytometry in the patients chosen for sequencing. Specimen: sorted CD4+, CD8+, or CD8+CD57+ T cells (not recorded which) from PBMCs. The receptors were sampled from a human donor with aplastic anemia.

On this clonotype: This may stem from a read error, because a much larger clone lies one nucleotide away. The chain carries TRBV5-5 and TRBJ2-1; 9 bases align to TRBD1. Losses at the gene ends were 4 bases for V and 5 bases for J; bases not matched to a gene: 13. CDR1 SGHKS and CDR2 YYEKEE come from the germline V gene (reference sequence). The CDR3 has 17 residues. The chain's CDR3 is CASSRYAPGQGNNEQFF. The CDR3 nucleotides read TGTGCCAGCAGCCGTTACGCGCCGGGACAGGGCAACAATGAGCAGTTCTTC.

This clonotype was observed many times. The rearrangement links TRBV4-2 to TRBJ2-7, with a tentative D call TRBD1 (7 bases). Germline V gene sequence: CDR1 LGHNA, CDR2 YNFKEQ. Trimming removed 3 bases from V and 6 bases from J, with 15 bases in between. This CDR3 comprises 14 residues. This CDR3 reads CASSQWRGLGEQYF. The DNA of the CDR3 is TGTGCCAGCAGCCAGTGGAGGGGGCTCGGCGAGCAGTACTTC.

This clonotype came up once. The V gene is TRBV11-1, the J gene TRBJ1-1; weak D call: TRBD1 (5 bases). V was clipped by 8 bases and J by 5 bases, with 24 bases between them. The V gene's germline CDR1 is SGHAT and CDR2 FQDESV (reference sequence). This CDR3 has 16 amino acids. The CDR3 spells CASRPPAGLRGTEAFF. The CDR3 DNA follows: TGTGCCAGCCGCCCCCCGGCCGGGCTACGGGGGACTGAAGCTTTCTTT.

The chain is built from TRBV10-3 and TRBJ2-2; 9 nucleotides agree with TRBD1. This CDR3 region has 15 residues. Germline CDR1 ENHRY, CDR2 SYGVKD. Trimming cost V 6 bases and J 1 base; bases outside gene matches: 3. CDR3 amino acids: CAIREGQGNTGELFF. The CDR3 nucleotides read TGTGCCATCAGGGAGGGACAGGGGAACACCGGGGAGCTGTTTTTT.

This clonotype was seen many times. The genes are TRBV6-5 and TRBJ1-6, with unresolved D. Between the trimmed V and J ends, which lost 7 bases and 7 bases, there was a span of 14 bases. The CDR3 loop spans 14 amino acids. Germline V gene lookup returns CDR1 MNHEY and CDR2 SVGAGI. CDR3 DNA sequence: TGTGCCAGCAATTCTGACGGTCCCAATTCACCCCTCCACTTT. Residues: CASNSDGPNSPLHF.

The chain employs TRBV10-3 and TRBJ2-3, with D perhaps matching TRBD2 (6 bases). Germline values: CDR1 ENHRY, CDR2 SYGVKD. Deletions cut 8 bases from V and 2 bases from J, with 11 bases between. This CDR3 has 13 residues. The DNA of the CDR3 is TGTGCCATCGGGACGGGGGTCACAGATACGCAGTATTTT. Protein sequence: CAIGTGVTDTQYF.

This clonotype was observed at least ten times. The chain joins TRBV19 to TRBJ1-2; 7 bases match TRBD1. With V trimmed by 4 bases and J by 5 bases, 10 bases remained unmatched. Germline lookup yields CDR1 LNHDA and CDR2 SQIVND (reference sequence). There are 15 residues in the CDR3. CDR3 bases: TGTGCCAGTAGTACCCTCCCCGGACAGGCTTATGGCTACACCTTC. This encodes CASSTLPGQAYGYTF.